This paragraph reports one T cell receptor (beta chain). The target antigen is unknown. These data belong to a study of OX40 agonist ivuxolimab in advanced cancers. Study details: Across the patients, intravenous ivuxolimab was delivered every 2 weeks at 0.01 to 10 mg/kg.

Study results and caveats: Antigen specificity remained undetermined for the expanded peripheral T cells. Expanded clones belonging to CD8+ T cells outnumbered, on average, those of CD4+.

Measured with immunoSEQ multiplex PCR; TCRdb has only the in-frame clones, and not every one. The sample has about 70,000 clones, approximately 90% seen once. CDR1 is MDHEN, CDR2 SYDVKM, per germline. The V and J ends lost 5 bases and 0 bases respectively, with 14 bases between them. CDR3 length: 15 amino acids. This receptor was obtained from an adult with an advanced solid tumor such as melanoma, head and neck, liver or kidney cancer. Sequencing was performed on CD4+ or CD8+ T cells sorted from blood, taken in a trial of the OX40 agonist ivuxolimab. The chain couples TRBV28 to TRBJ2-7; D may be TRBD1 or TRBD2 (6 bases each). For the CDR3, the DNA is TGTGCCAGCAGTGCCCGTGGGGGGCTCTCCTACGAGCAGTACTTC. Residues: CASSARGGLSYEQYF.